This T cell receptor (beta chain) was captured by sequencing in a study of T cell changes during pregnancy in multiple sclerosis (dated by TCRdb to the late 2010s). Study-level background: Changes in the T cell repertoire over the course of pregnancy were examined in this study in women with multiple sclerosis.

Receptor libraries were prepared by the immunoSEQ multiplex PCR assay. Sourced from immuneACCESS, this table was stored by TCRdb with only in-frame sequences that have V and J called. A share of the clones is absent; for the studies checked, an unresolved V gene accounts for under half, and the remainder has no known explanation. Present in this sample are tens of thousands of clones, roughly nine tenths of which were seen just once. More than 0.35% of the sample belongs to the ten largest clones. Unmatched junction bases come to 2, with V trimmed by 3 bases and J by 3 bases. The CDR3 measures 13 amino acids from cysteine to phenylalanine. Solely the CDR3 DNA is kept, with 39 bases framed from the first base. The germline V gene sets CDR1 to SGHTS and CDR2 to YDEGEE. As concerns this clone: What this receptor recognizes is not known. Within one base of it there is no much larger clone, and no base qualities were kept.

The source was CD4+ T cells from peripheral blood mononuclear cells, collected in the second trimester of pregnancy. The receptor was derived from a female donor in good health, enrolled as a control in a pregnancy study. The chain is made from TRBV5-8 and TRBJ1-1, and TRBD1 matches 7 of the central bases. DNA sequence: TGTGCCAGCAGCTCCAGGGGGTACACTGAAGCTTTCTTT. Translated, this is CASSSRGYTEAFF.